The next 6 T cell receptor beta chains were all read from a single sample in a study of blood T cells in healthy people across ages. Next came a second PCR, run for roughly 6 to 11 cycles, which used a sample-barcoded 5' primer along with a J-beta primer mix. One entry per CDR3 protein results from TCRdb running MiXCR on the 5' RACE reads. The data contain about 760,000 distinct CDR3 sequences, around a quarter of them singletons. These data are also associated with another study on T cells of mothers and their children.

The sample comprised blood. The source is a boy aged 5-17 years in good health.

The rearrangement joins TRBV20-1 to TRBJ2-1, with a possible D match to TRBD1 (6 bases). The end of the DNA aligns better with TRBJ2-5, so the J call may be wrong. CDR3 length: 15 amino acids. Germline V gene lookup returns CDR1 DFQATT and CDR2 SNEGSKA (reference sequence). CDR3 residues: CSARDRRQGTETQYF. As DNA, the CDR3 is TGCAGTGCTAGAGATCGGAGGCAGGGGACAGAGACCCAGTACTTC.

The chain employs TRBV6-5 and TRBJ2-3; 9 bases are shared with TRBD2. Per the germline V gene, CDR1 is MNHEY and CDR2 is SVGAGI. The junction had 1 base not matched to a gene; V was cut back by 3 bases and J by 3 bases. The CDR3 runs 14 residues. Here the CDR3 DNA reads TGTGCCAGCAGTTATGCGGGGGGGACAGATACGCAGTATTTT. Amino acid sequence: CASSYAGGTDTQYF.

The genes are TRBV29-1 and TRBJ2-2; 8 bases match TRBD1. J was trimmed by 6 bases and V by 7 bases; bases with no gene match: 10. Germline assignment: CDR1 SQVTM and CDR2 ANQGSEA. This CDR3 region has 14 residues. The CDR3 DNA reads TGCAGCGCTCAATCCGGACAGGGCGCCGGGGAGCTGTTTTTT. This sequence encodes CSAQSGQGAGELFF.

Ten or more counts support this clonotype. This chain uses TRBV28 with TRBJ2-5; unclear D gene. Deletions cut 3 bases from V and 4 bases from J, with 18 bases between. The germline CDR1 and CDR2 sequences are MDHEN and SYDVKM. CDR3 length equals 16 residues. The CDR3 DNA reads TGTGCCAGCAGTTTCGAGGCAGGAGATTTCGGAGAGACCCAGTACTTC. Translating it yields CASSFEAGDFGETQYF.

The table lists this clonotype with a few counts. The V gene is TRBV7-2, the J gene TRBJ1-2, with no clear D. V shed 2 bases and J shed 4 bases, with 8 bases lying between them. The germline V gene has CDR1 SGHTA and CDR2 FQGNSA. The length of the CDR3 is 13 residues. The CDR3 DNA follows: TGTGCCAGCAGCTTATTGCGGCTCTATGGCTACACCTTC. It specifies CASSLLRLYGYTF.

This clonotype was seen only a few times. V and J are TRBV28 and TRBJ1-1; possible D gene TRBD1, 5 bases. The CDR3 sequence is 16 residues long. The germline gives CDR1 MDHEN, CDR2 SYDVKM. The germline V and J ends were trimmed by 7 bases and 0 bases, with 18 bases remaining between them. In DNA form, the CDR3 reads TGTGCCAGCAAGGTACAGGACCCTTGGATGAACACTGAAGCTTTCTTT. Its translation: CASKVQDPWMNTEAFF.